Below, one TCR beta chain is given with its context. The CDR3 runs to 14 residues. V shed 0 bases and J shed 4 bases, with 10 bases lying between them. In germline, CDR1 is SGHRS, CDR2 YFSETQ. This specimen comes from a study of blood T cell repertoires in COVID-19. The overall study: COVID-19 samples from acute and convalescent phases originated in the United States, Italy and Spain. In each case, the material was cDNA or gDNA derived from T cells, B-cell-depleted T cells, or PBMCs.

Here immunoSEQ multiplex PCR was the method, and the copy in TCRdb shows in-frame clones only, minus some. The sample contains over 150,000 clones, less than 90% of which appear only once. The sequenced sample consisted of peripheral blood. This clonotype originated in a man between 65 and 85 years old with active or convalescent COVID-19. The chain uses TRBV5-1 and TRBJ1-2; D is ambiguous. CDR3: CASSLVIGGYGYTF. DNA of the CDR3: TGCGCCAGCAGCTTGGTAATAGGCGGCTATGGCTACACCTTC.